This T cell receptor (beta chain) was sequenced for a study of radiation and T cells in renal cell carcinoma. Produced via immunoSEQ multiplex PCR; TCRdb's table is partial and in-frame only. The sample lists about 130,000 clones, about 88% occurring once. Time point described: blood 2 weeks post-SBRT. Described treatment: 15 Gy SBRT to primary tumor, nephrectomy 4 weeks later. Trimming removed 4 bases from V and 0 bases from J, with 10 bases in between. The CDR3 extends over 15 amino acids. Per the germline V gene, CDR1 is SGHRS and CDR2 is YFSETQ. Remarks on this clone: Other DNA sequences in this sample translate to the same CDR3.

The TCR sequence derives from a woman in her 70s with renal cell carcinoma. V usage is TRBV5-1 and J usage is TRBJ2-2; TRBD2 might be the D (6 bases). This specimen was blood, taken from a patient whose treatment included radiotherapy and nephrectomy. DNA of the CDR3: TGCGCCAGCAGCGAAGGGACTGCGAACACCGGGGAGCTGTTTTTT. Translated, it gives CASSEGTANTGELFF.